This T cell receptor beta chain was documented in a study of a mutant IDH1 vaccine in newly diagnosed glioma. Study-wide background: Across weeks 1, 3, 5, 7, 11, 15, 19 and 23, patients received a vaccination each time, eight in all. The sex distribution of treated patients was about 62% male and roughly 38% female, with a mean age of 40.4 years.

Stated time point: week 5, during vaccination. Topical imiquimod was applied with each vaccine dose, which held 300 ug of mutant IDH1 20-mer peptide. Every donor had a new WHO grade 3 or 4 astrocytoma that was IDH1-mutant, with loss of nuclear ATRX. Profiled with immunoSEQ multiplex PCR; TCRdb holds only in-frame clones, not every one. The data hold fewer than 40,000 clones, with 78% observed a single time. Concerning this clone itself: Antigen unknown.

Germline CDR1 and CDR2: LNHDA and SQIVND (reference sequence). The CDR3 is 16 amino acids. Trimming shortened V by 6 bases and J by 5 bases, and 21 bases separated the two germline ends. The gene calls are TRBV19 and TRBJ2-3; tentatively, D is TRBD2 (5 bases). The sequence was collected from a man aged 40-49 years with glioma. The material sequenced was PBMCs, taken from a glioma patient whose treatment included an IDH1 peptide vaccine. CDR3 DNA sequence: TGTGCCAGTAGACGGGTAGCGACGAAGCTCGGAGATACGCAGTATTTT. Its protein is CASRRVATKLGDTQYF.